Below are 25 T cell receptor beta chains sequenced from a single sample in a study of immune characteristics of hereditary and idiopathic chronic pancreatitis. Method: immunoSEQ multiplex PCR; TCRdb's copy keeps in-frame clones and lacks some. This sample yields thousands of clones, of which roughly 73% are seen a single time; approximately 15% belongs to the top ten. Chronic pancreatitis tissue was collected during total pancreatectomy with islet autotransplantation. The source material was pancreas tissue with idiopathic chronic pancreatitis. These TCRs come from a human donor with chronic pancreatitis.

The chain combines TRBV6-5 with TRBJ2-7; D is possibly TRBD1 or TRBD2 (6 bases each). The CDR3 consists of 14 residues. The germline gives CDR1 MNHEY, CDR2 SVGAGI. V was cut by 2 bases and J by 7 bases, with 15 bases left in between. The CDR3: CASSYGGKGGEQYF. The CDR3 DNA follows: TGTGCCAGCAGTTACGGGGGAAAGGGGGGAGAGCAGTACTTC.

V usage is TRBV7-3 and J usage is TRBJ2-7, with a weak D call TRBD2 (6 bases). CDR3 size: 15 residues. CDR1 is SGHTA, CDR2 FQGTGA, per germline. V was shortened by 0 bases and J by 3 bases, with 12 bases between the two germline ends. The CDR3 spells CASSLTGGNSYEQYF. The CDR3 DNA sequence: TGTGCCAGCAGCTTAACTGGCGGGAACAGCTACGAGCAGTACTTC.

The chain recombines TRBV19 with TRBJ1-3, with 8 bases identical to TRBD1. With 11 bases clipped from V and 5 bases from J, the junction kept 17 bases outside the gene matches. CDR1 and CDR2 (germline): LNHDA, SQIVND (reference sequence). The CDR3 has 16 amino acids. CDR3 nucleotides: TGTGCCCATGGCGGGACAGGACCTATTGGCCGAAACACCATATATTTT. Encoded protein: CAHGGTGPIGRNTIYF.

The chain recombines TRBV30 with TRBJ2-7; the D call may be TRBD1 or TRBD2 (5 bases each). Trimming removed 6 bases at V and 2 bases at J, with 17 bases between. Germline lookup yields CDR1 GTSNPN and CDR2 SVGIG (reference sequence). The CDR3 extends over 14 amino acids. CDR3 sequence reads: CACQDRDGPYEQYF. CDR3 nucleotide sequence: TGTGCCTGCCAGGACCGGGACGGACCCTACGAGCAGTACTTC.

The chain combines TRBV7-3 with TRBJ2-1; no firm D call. Trimming took off 5 bases at V and 5 bases at J, with 10 bases between the two ends. Germline assignment: CDR1 SGHTA and CDR2 FQGTGA. The CDR3 has 13 amino acids. In DNA form, the CDR3 reads TGTGCCAGCAGCCCTGGCCCGAACAATGAGCAGTTCTTC. This encodes CASSPGPNNEQFF.

This clone was recorded a few times. This chain joins TRBV4-2 and TRBJ1-5; D is perhaps TRBD1 (5 bases). This CDR3 spans 17 amino acids. Trimming removed 1 base at V and 2 bases at J, with 15 bases between. Germline values: CDR1 LGHNA, CDR2 YNFKEQ. CDR3 in amino acids: CASSQGFGGGGNQPQHF. As DNA, the CDR3 is TGTGCCAGCAGCCAAGGCTTCGGGGGGGGAGGCAATCAGCCCCAGCATTTT.

The chain is built from TRBV28 and TRBJ1-5; D is uncertain. The length of the CDR3 is 14 residues. Trimming took 6 bases from V and 6 from J, leaving 15 bases between them. Germline CDR1 is MDHEN and CDR2 is SYDVKM. CDR3 in DNA: TGTGCCAGCAGCACGGTGAGGGTGGGTCAGCCCCAGCATTTT. It encodes CASSTVRVGQPQHF. The full variable domain, its missing parts supplied by reference TRBV28 and TRBJ1-5, is DVKVTQSSRYLVKRTGEKVFLECVQDMDHENMFWYRQDPGLGLRLIYFSYDVKMKEKGDIPEGYSVSREKKERFSLILESASTNQTSMYLCASSTVRVGQPQHFGDGTRLSIL.

The DNA of the CDR3 is TGTGCCAGCAGCGAACTAGCGGGGGGGTACAATGAGCAGTTCTTC. Translated: CASSELAGGYNEQFF. J is TRBJ2-1 and V is TRBV7-3; 13 bases map to TRBD2. In germline, CDR1 is SGHTA, CDR2 FQGTGA. This CDR3 has 15 amino acids. The trim removed 5 bases at V and 4 bases at J, leaving 2 bases unmatched.

The chain recombines TRBV5-6 with TRBJ2-3, with D perhaps TRBD2 (6 bases). Germline values: CDR1 SGHDT, CDR2 YYEEEE. CDR3 size: 19 residues. The V end was cut by 0 bases, the J end by 2 bases, with 22 bases between. The CDR3: CASSLVIYRDSGLTDTQYF. The CDR3 DNA follows: TGTGCCAGCAGCTTGGTCATCTATCGGGACTCTGGCCTCACAGATACGCAGTATTTT.

V is TRBV28 and J is TRBJ1-5; 7 bases are shared with TRBD1. Germline V gene lookup returns CDR1 MDHEN and CDR2 SYDVKM. The V segment lost 11 bases and the J segment 1 base; nucleotides outside the gene matches: 5. The CDR3 runs 13 residues. Here the CDR3 reads CACMTGSNQPQHF. For the CDR3, the DNA is TGTGCCTGTATGACAGGGAGCAATCAGCCCCAGCATTTT.

The genes are TRBV4-3 and TRBJ2-7; 7 bases match TRBD1. V was pared by 5 bases and J by 2 bases, with 12 bases of the junction left unmatched. Looked up from germline, CDR1 is LGHNA and CDR2 is YSLEER. The CDR3 is 16 residues long. The CDR3 coding sequence is TGCGCCAGCAGCTACTCAGCTACAGGGGAAACCTACGAGCAGTACTTC. This gives the protein CASSYSATGETYEQYF.

Sample share makes this clone large. The chain carries TRBV4-2 and TRBJ1-2, with no clear D. Germline loops: CDR1 LGHNA, CDR2 YNFKEQ. This CDR3 region has 13 residues. V was cut by 0 bases and J by 5 bases, with 7 bases left in between. CDR3 in DNA: TGTGCCAGCAGCCAAGAAAACGGGTATGGCTACACCTTC. This gives the protein CASSQENGYGYTF.

This chain uses TRBV19 with TRBJ2-1; D could derive from TRBD1 or TRBD2 (5 bases each). CDR1 LNHDA and CDR2 SQIVND come from the germline V gene (reference sequence). V lost 4 bases, J lost 6 bases, and 10 bases lay in between. CDR3 length: 13 amino acids. In nucleotides, the CDR3 is TGTGCCAGTAGTACCGGGACCGTCAATGAGCAGTTCTTC. Residues: CASSTGTVNEQFF.

The rearrangement links TRBV15 to TRBJ2-5; 10 nucleotides line up with TRBD2. Trimming at V came to 0 bases and at J to 3 bases, leaving 7 bases not matched to a gene. Germline V lookup: CDR1 LNHNV, CDR2 YYDKDF (reference sequence). CDR3 length: 17 amino acids. The CDR3, as DNA: TGTGCCACCAGCAGAGATAGGGTTACTAGCGGGAAAGAGACCCAGTACTTC. Protein product: CATSRDRVTSGKETQYF.

About this clone itself: This may be a read error: a much more frequent sequence differs by one nucleotide. The genes are TRBV28 and TRBJ1-2, with a tentative D call TRBD1 (5 bases). The CDR3 runs to 13 residues. Germline-derived CDR1 and CDR2 are MDHEN and SYDVKM. V lost 8 bases to trimming and J lost 6 bases, with 16 bases between them. The CDR3 reads CASQMAGGDGYTF. The CDR3 DNA is TGTGCCAGCCAAATGGCGGGGGGGGATGGCTACACCTTC.

The chain is built from TRBV30 and TRBJ1-4; tentatively, D is TRBD1 (6 bases). The CDR3 is 14 amino acids. Looked up from germline, CDR1 is GTSNPN and CDR2 is SVGIG (reference sequence). The V end was cut by 4 bases, the J end by 3 bases, with 12 bases between. CDR3 DNA sequence: TGTGCCTGGACCCCAGGGGAACCTAATGAAAAACTGTTTTTT. It specifies CAWTPGEPNEKLFF.

This clone was detected a few times. This sequence joins TRBV27 and TRBJ1-2, with a possible D match to TRBD1 (5 bases). This CDR3 contains 14 residues. Germline values: CDR1 MNHEY, CDR2 SMNVEV (reference sequence). V gave up 8 bases and J gave up 6 bases, with 19 bases separating them. CDR3 DNA sequence: TGTGCCAGCCGGGAGAGGGGCAGATCACATGGCTACACCTTC. This codes for CASRERGRSHGYTF.

This clone has a handful of counts. The rearrangement links TRBV19 to TRBJ2-3, with TRBD1 matching 8 bases. The CDR3 covers 15 residues. The germline CDR1 and CDR2 sequences are LNHDA and SQIVND (reference sequence). Germline trimming cut 4 bases from V and 5 bases from J; bases unmatched to any gene: 8. The CDR3 sequence: CASSTGGTGGDTQYF. In DNA form, the CDR3 reads TGTGCCAGTAGTACGGGCGGGACAGGTGGAGATACGCAGTATTTT.

The chain links TRBV19 to TRBJ2-3; 7 bases map to TRBD1. This CDR3 has 16 amino acids. CDR1 and CDR2 (germline): LNHDA, SQIVND (reference sequence). Trimming removed 5 bases from V and 1 base from J; junction bases left unmatched: 9. The CDR3 sequence is CASSQRTGAGTDTQYF. CDR3 coding DNA: TGTGCCAGTAGTCAAAGGACAGGAGCGGGCACAGATACGCAGTATTTT.

This clone was seen a single time. The rearrangement uses TRBV5-1 and TRBJ2-6; perhaps TRBD1 as D (6 bases). Germline values: CDR1 SGHRS, CDR2 YFSETQ. The CDR3 length is 17 residues. The V end lost 0 bases, the J end lost 3 bases, and 13 bases lay between the germline ends. Here the CDR3 DNA reads TGCGCCAGCAGCTTGGTTGTTGGGGGCAGTGGGGCCAACGTCCTGACTTTC. This encodes CASSLVVGGSGANVLTF.

CDR3 sequence: CAWSHGGSGQPQHF. CDR3 DNA: TGTGCCTGGAGTCACGGGGGGTCTGGGCAGCCCCAGCATTTT. The V gene is TRBV30, the J gene TRBJ1-5, with D perhaps matching TRBD1 (5 bases). Germline V gene data show CDR1 as GTSNPN and CDR2 as SVGIG (reference sequence). The CDR3 runs 14 residues. V was pared by 2 bases and J by 7 bases, with 15 bases between.

V is TRBV20-1 and J is TRBJ2-7; 7 bases agree with TRBD2. This CDR3 is 15 amino acids long. J lost 1 base, V lost 3 bases, and 9 bases had no gene match. The germline gives CDR1 DFQATT, CDR2 SNEGSKA (reference sequence). The CDR3 DNA reads as TGCAGTGCTAGTGTGGGCGGGAGCCTATCCTACGAGCAGTACTTC. It encodes CSASVGGSLSYEQYF.

The rearrangement links TRBV4-2 to TRBJ2-2, with 9 bases matching TRBD1. Trimming took 1 base from V and 3 from J; bases not matched to a gene: 0. The germline V gene has CDR1 LGHNA and CDR2 YNFKEQ. This CDR3 spans 15 amino acids. CDR3 protein: CASSQGTGDTGELFF. CDR3 nucleotide sequence: TGTGCCAGCAGCCAAGGGACAGGGGACACCGGGGAGCTGTTTTTT.

The genes are TRBV6-4 and TRBJ2-3; D is uncertain. CDR3 length equals 14 residues. With 3 bases removed from V and 2 bases from J, the gap between germline ends came to 9 bases. CDR1 and CDR2 (germline): MRHNA, SNTAGT. The CDR3: CASSESVLTDTQYF. CDR3 in DNA: TGTGCCAGCAGTGAAAGTGTTCTCACAGATACGCAGTATTTT.

This clone was picked up one time. V usage is TRBV5-1 and J usage is TRBJ2-1; no definite D call. The V end was cut by 4 bases, the J end by 10 bases, with 15 bases between. Germline V gene sequence: CDR1 SGHRS, CDR2 YFSETQ. The CDR3 covers 13 residues. This chain's CDR3 is CASSVIQQTEQFF. The CDR3 region has the DNA TGCGCCAGCAGCGTGATCCAGCAAACCGAGCAGTTCTTC.